Below are 28 T cell receptor beta chains sequenced from a single sample in a study of blood T cell repertoires in COVID-19. Produced via immunoSEQ multiplex PCR; TCRdb's table is partial and in-frame only. The sample includes about 170,000 clones, approximately 83% seen only once; the top ten take about a tenth. Sequencing was performed on peripheral blood. The origin of the receptors is a man between 65 and 85 years old with active or convalescent COVID-19.

V is TRBV9 and J is TRBJ1-1; 8 nucleotides align to TRBD1. V shed 0 bases and J 4 bases; nucleotides not matched to a gene: 14. This CDR3 region has 18 residues. Germline CDR1 SGDLS, CDR2 YYNGEE. CDR3 protein: CASSVVGPRTGLPTEAFF. The CDR3 coding sequence is TGTGCCAGCAGCGTAGTTGGTCCCCGGACAGGGCTCCCCACTGAAGCTTTCTTT.

This chain uses TRBV5-1 with TRBJ2-1; 9 bases agree with TRBD1. CDR1 SGHRS and CDR2 YFSETQ come from the germline V gene. J was trimmed by 8 bases and V by 4 bases; bases with no gene match: 13. The length of the CDR3 is 16 residues. The CDR3: CASSPAEGQGSYEQFF. CDR3 DNA: TGCGCCAGCAGCCCCGCCGAGGGACAGGGTTCCTATGAGCAGTTCTTC.

The gene calls are TRBV9 and TRBJ1-2, with 10 bases aligning to TRBD1. CDR1 and CDR2 (germline): SGDLS, YYNGEE. There are 14 residues in the CDR3. Trimming removed 3 bases from V and 7 bases from J; junction bases left unmatched: 6. CDR3 loop: CASSERQGAGGYTF. The CDR3 DNA reads as TGTGCCAGCAGCGAGAGACAGGGGGCCGGTGGCTACACCTTC.

This clone was detected once. V and J are TRBV6-5 and TRBJ2-7, with TRBD2 matching 7 bases. Per germline, CDR1 MNHEY and CDR2 SVGAGI. The trim removed 0 bases at V and 0 bases at J, leaving 5 bases unmatched. The CDR3 is 16 amino acids. CDR3 in DNA: TGTGCCAGCAGTTACTCGAGCGGGACCGCCTCCTACGAGCAGTACTTC. It is translated as CASSYSSGTASYEQYF.

This clone was observed a single time. J is TRBJ1-5 and V is TRBV10-3; a possible D gene is TRBD1 (5 bases). CDR3 length: 15 amino acids. Looked up from germline, CDR1 is ENHRY and CDR2 is SYGVKD. Trimming removed 3 bases at V and 0 bases at J, with 9 bases between. CDR3 sequence: CAISDPTASNQPQHF. CDR3 in DNA: TGTGCCATCAGTGATCCGACAGCTAGCAATCAGCCCCAGCATTTT.

The chain employs TRBV28 and TRBJ2-7, with D maybe TRBD1 (5 bases). The CDR3 is 15 residues long. Trimming cost V 6 bases and J 3 bases, with 18 bases left between them. CDR1 is MDHEN and CDR2 is SYDVKM in the germline V gene. The CDR3: CASSPAAGKIYEQYF. The CDR3 DNA reads as TGTGCCAGCAGCCCGGCGGCAGGGAAGATCTACGAGCAGTACTTC.

This chain connects TRBV13 to TRBJ1-2; 7 bases are a match to TRBD1. Germline CDR1 reads PRHDT; CDR2 reads FYEKMQ (reference sequence). J gave up 4 bases and V 5 bases, and 10 bases lay outside the gene matches. The CDR3 length is 15 residues. DNA of the CDR3: TGTGCCAGCAGCGTGGGACAGCAGGGAGGCTATGGCTACACCTTC. The encoded protein is CASSVGQQGGYGYTF. Using reference TRBV13 and TRBJ1-2 for the parts outside the CDR3, the full variable domain is AAGVIQSPRHLIKEKRETATLKCYPIPRHDTVYWYQQGPGQDPQFLISFYEKMQSDKGSIPDRFSAQQFSDYHSELNMSSLELGDSALYFCASSVGQQGGYGYTFGSGTRLTVV.

The rearrangement joins TRBV5-1 to TRBJ2-1; possible D gene TRBD1, 6 bases. CDR3 length equals 15 residues. Trimming removed 4 bases from V and 0 bases from J, with 11 bases in between. CDR1 and CDR2 (germline): SGHRS, YFSETQ. In DNA form, the CDR3 reads TGCGCCAGCAGCCCGGACAGCCGCTCCTACAATGAGCAGTTCTTC. Translation: CASSPDSRSYNEQFF.

This rearrangement joins TRBV6-5 to TRBJ2-2, with 8 bases aligning to TRBD2. The CDR3 loop spans 16 amino acids. The germline gives CDR1 MNHEY, CDR2 SVGAGI. J lost 7 bases, V lost 0 bases, and 7 bases had no gene match. The CDR3 region has the DNA TGTGCCAGCAGTTACTCGTTGGTAGCGGGAATCGGGGAGCTGTTTTTT. This codes for CASSYSLVAGIGELFF.

This chain joins TRBV5-6 and TRBJ1-2, with D uncertain. This CDR3 has 14 residues. V lost 6 bases and J 0 bases, leaving 12 bases between the germline ends. Looked up from germline, CDR1 is SGHDT and CDR2 is YYEEEE. The CDR3 here is CASKRRGANYGYTF. In nucleotides, the CDR3 is TGTGCCAGCAAAAGACGGGGAGCTAACTATGGCTACACCTTC.

This rearrangement joins TRBV7-6 to TRBJ1-5, with 10 nucleotides matching TRBD1. Germline V gene data show CDR1 as SGHVS and CDR2 as FNYEAQ. The CDR3 extends over 17 amino acids. The V segment lost 5 bases and the J segment 2 bases; nucleotides outside the gene matches: 9. The CDR3 sequence: CASSPGQGGRGNQPQHF. CDR3 DNA sequence: TGTGCCAGCAGCCCCGGACAGGGGGGACGAGGCAATCAGCCCCAGCATTTT.

This chain joins TRBV5-1 and TRBJ1-3; D gene ambiguous. CDR1 and CDR2 from the germline V gene are SGHRS and YFSETQ. V was cut by 3 bases and J by 8 bases, with 12 bases left in between. The CDR3 extends over 13 amino acids. The CDR3 nucleotides read TGCGCCAGCAGCTCGTTCTCCGGGGACACCATATATTTT. It yields the protein CASSSFSGDTIYF.

The V call is TRBV5-5, the J call TRBJ2-4; 9 bases are shared with TRBD1. The junction had 13 bases not matched to a gene; V was cut back by 7 bases and J by 11 bases. CDR1 and CDR2 (germline): SGHKS, YYEKEE (reference sequence). The CDR3 is 14 residues long. The CDR3 nucleotides read TGTGCCAGCGGCCAAACCGGGACAGGGACCGTTCAGTACTTC. This gives the protein CASGQTGTGTVQYF.

The rearrangement uses TRBV19 and TRBJ1-1; D unclear. The CDR3 contains 15 residues. V lost 5 bases and J 0 bases, leaving 13 bases between the germline ends. Germline CDR1 LNHDA, CDR2 SQIVND (reference sequence). DNA for the CDR3: TGTGCCAGTAGTCCCACCGCGCTCATGAACACTGAAGCTTTCTTT. It codes for CASSPTALMNTEAFF.

This clone was observed a handful of times. V is TRBV6-5 and J is TRBJ1-5; D remains ambiguous. Per germline, CDR1 MNHEY and CDR2 SVGAGI. The CDR3 length is 14 residues. The V and J ends lost 5 bases and 0 bases respectively, with 8 bases between them. The CDR3: CASSRDFSNQPQHF. The CDR3 bases are TGTGCCAGCAGTCGGGATTTTAGCAATCAGCCCCAGCATTTT.

The J gene is TRBJ1-5, the V gene TRBV6-5, with D unresolved. Trimming cost V 7 bases and J 0 bases, with 13 bases left between them. Germline V CDR1 and CDR2: MNHEY, SVGAGI. This CDR3 contains 15 residues. CDR3 amino acids: CASNLEGLSNQPQHF. CDR3 DNA sequence: TGTGCCAGCAACCTCGAGGGCCTTAGCAATCAGCCCCAGCATTTT.

The chain has TRBV5-5 and TRBJ1-2; TRBD1 might be the D (6 bases). The germline gives CDR1 SGHKS, CDR2 YYEKEE (reference sequence). V was trimmed by 1 base and J by 6 bases, leaving 19 bases between them. This CDR3 is built from 16 residues. The CDR3 loop reads CASSLILAGEWHGYTF. In DNA form, the CDR3 reads TGTGCCAGCAGCTTGATTTTGGCAGGGGAATGGCATGGCTACACCTTC. The full variable domain, in which reference TRBV5-5 and TRBJ1-2 provide the parts outside the CDR3, is DAGVTQSPTHLIKTRGQQVTLRCSPISGHKSVSWYQQVLGQGPQFIFQYYEKEERGRGNFPDRFSARQFPNYSSELNVNALLLGDSALYLCASSLILAGEWHGYTFGSGTRLTVV.

The chain uses TRBV18 and TRBJ1-1; D might be TRBD1 (5 bases). V lost 8 bases to trimming and J lost 5 bases, with 18 bases between them. The CDR3 sequence is 14 residues long. CDR1 and CDR2 from the germline V gene are KGHSH and LQKENI. CDR3 DNA sequence: TGTGCCAGCCTCACGGGTCAGGGAAGAACTGAAGCTTTCTTT. Protein product: CASLTGQGRTEAFF. The entire variable domain, with the rest obtained from reference TRBV18 and TRBJ1-1, is as follows: NAGVMQNPRHLVRRRGQEARLRCSPMKGHSHVYWYRQLPEEGLKFMVYLQKENIIDESGMPKERFSAEFPKEGPSILRIQQVVRGDSAAYFCASLTGQGRTEAFFGQGTRLTVV.

V is TRBV14 and J is TRBJ2-5; 7 bases match TRBD1. V lost 3 bases and J lost 2; bases outside the gene matches: 3. The CDR3 has 14 amino acids. Germline CDR1 reads SGHDN; CDR2 reads FVKESK. The CDR3 sequence: CASSQYRGQETQYF. Here the CDR3 DNA reads TGTGCCAGCAGCCAGTACAGGGGTCAAGAGACCCAGTACTTC.

The V and J genes are TRBV4-3 and TRBJ2-7; weak D call: TRBD1 (6 bases). CDR1 is LGHNA and CDR2 is YSLEER in the germline V gene. The V gene lost 1 base and the J gene lost 3 bases, with 10 bases spanning the gap. This CDR3 contains 14 residues. CDR3 DNA: TGCGCCAGCAGCCAAGTCAGGGACAACTACGAGCAGTACTTC. It is translated as CASSQVRDNYEQYF.

This clone came up once. The chain couples TRBV7-9 to TRBJ1-1; D is undetermined. Germline V gene sequence: CDR1 SEHNR, CDR2 FQNEAQ (reference sequence). V lost 1 base to trimming and J lost 7 bases, with 10 bases between them. This CDR3 contains 13 residues. The CDR3 DNA reads TGTGCCAGCAGCTTAGATGGAGGAGATGAAGCTTTCTTT. Translating gives CASSLDGGDEAFF.

The CDR3 DNA is TGTGCCAGCAGTTACTCGCCAGGGGAAGAGACCCAGTACTTC. This encodes CASSYSPGEETQYF. The chain recombines TRBV6-5 with TRBJ2-5, with D possibly matching TRBD1 (6 bases). The V gene's germline CDR1 is MNHEY and CDR2 SVGAGI. Trimming took 0 bases from V and 3 from J, leaving 8 bases between them. The CDR3 spans 14 residues.

This chain's CDR3 is CASSQASHIQYF. CDR3 bases: TGTGCCAGCAGCCAAGCTTCCCACATTCAGTACTTC. The rearrangement links TRBV3-1 (or the pseudogene TRBV3-2) to TRBJ2-4, with unresolved D. The CDR3 runs 12 residues. CDR1 and CDR2 from the germline V gene are LGHDT and YNNKEL (reference sequence). V was shortened by 1 base and J by 8 bases, with 6 bases between the two germline ends.

V usage is TRBV30 and J usage is TRBJ1-2; D perhaps matches TRBD1 (6 bases). CDR3 length equals 13 residues. Germline CDR1 reads GTSNPN; CDR2 reads SVGIG (reference sequence). V lost 4 bases and J lost 3, with 12 bases in between. CDR3: CAWIGGRDYGYTF. CDR3 nucleotides: TGTGCCTGGATAGGGGGGAGGGACTATGGCTACACCTTC.

The rearrangement links TRBV18 to TRBJ1-2; the match to TRBD1 covers 10 bases. The V and J ends lost 3 bases and 3 bases, in that order; junction bases with no gene match: 7. Per germline, CDR1 KGHSH and CDR2 LQKENI. The CDR3 covers 16 residues. The CDR3 region has the DNA TGTGCCAGCTCACCTCTGATGACAGGGGGCCACTATGGCTACACCTTC. It is translated as CASSPLMTGGHYGYTF.

The chain links TRBV6-5 to TRBJ1-2; perhaps TRBD1 as D (5 bases). Germline CDR1 MNHEY, CDR2 SVGAGI. This CDR3 has 12 amino acids. The V gene lost 4 bases and the J gene lost 4 bases, with 7 bases spanning the gap. The CDR3 DNA sequence: TGTGCCAGCAGTTCCGGGGGCTATGGCTACACCTTC. Translation: CASSSGGYGYTF.

The gene calls are TRBV4-3 and TRBJ1-2; 9 bases fit TRBD1. Germline CDR1 reads LGHNA; CDR2 reads YSLEER. This CDR3 is built from 14 residues. With 1 base clipped from V and 7 bases from J, the junction kept 4 bases outside the gene matches. In DNA, the CDR3 is TGCGCCAGCAGCCAAGTAGACAGGGGGTCTGGCTACACCTTC. This codes for CASSQVDRGSGYTF.

The CDR3 DNA sequence: TGTGCTAGTGGAGGACAGGCGTCCTACAATGAGCAGTTCTTC. Translation gives CASGGQASYNEQFF. The chain recombines TRBV12-5 with TRBJ2-1; 7 bases match TRBD1. In germline, CDR1 is LGHNT, CDR2 FRNRAP. Trimming at V came to 6 bases and at J to 1 base, leaving 3 bases not matched to a gene. The CDR3 is made up of 14 amino acids.